The sample holds many counts of the clone carrying this T cell receptor beta chain. What it binds is not known. This specimen belongs to a study of T cells in Graves' hyperthyroidism and ophthalmopathy. Study-level results: Blood also held most thyroid clonotypes expanded beyond 0.001. Separating ophthalmopathy from stable hyperthyroidism was achieved by a 13 V-J model. The model forecast ophthalmopathy, anticipating it by a median about 6.5 months before onset.

Patients counted as stable if ophthalmopathy did not develop within 18 months. The CDR3 covers 15 residues. The germline CDR1 and CDR2 sequences are MDHEN and SYDVKM. V lost 7 bases, J lost 4 bases, and 19 bases lay in between. Amplified TCR beta CDR3 regions came from RNA transcripts. The HTBI set primed first-round TCR CDR3 RT-PCR. TCRdb analysed the multiplex PCR reads with MiXCR anew, one entry per CDR3 protein. The table has hundreds of thousands of distinct CDR3 sequences, around 16% seen once. The sample was blood. This chain connects TRBV28 to TRBJ1-1; D is undetermined. This TCR was recovered from a young woman with Graves' hyperthyroidism. The CDR3 here is CASTTSEVKGTEAFF. As DNA, the CDR3 is TGTGCCAGCACCACTTCGGAGGTAAAGGGCACTGAAGCTTTCTTT. Variable domain in full (rest from reference TRBV28 and TRBJ1-1): DVKVTQSSRYLVKRTGEKVFLECVQDMDHENMFWYRQDPGLGLRLIYFSYDVKMKEKGDIPEGYSVSREKKERFSLILESASTNQTSMYLCASTTSEVKGTEAFFGQGTRLTVV.